The 3 T cell receptor beta chains below were found in one sample sequenced in a study of CD8 T cells in Susac syndrome. An input of about 0.45 to 1 ug of RNA was subjected to reverse transcription using random hexamers. Via MiXCR, TCRdb re-called the immunoSEQ multiplex PCR reads, giving one row per CDR3 protein. This sample has over 80,000 distinct CDR3 sequences, with 80% to 95% found just once. Sequencing used CD8+ T cells from PBMCs. These receptor sequences come from a human donor in good health.

The genes are TRBV4-1 and TRBJ2-7; 8 bases match TRBD2. The length of the CDR3 is 14 residues. V lost 3 bases, J lost 7 bases, and 8 bases stayed unmatched. Germline V gene lookup returns CDR1 MGHRA and CDR2 YSYEKL. CDR3 sequence reads: CASSQRVAGQEQYF. CDR3 nucleotide sequence: TGCGCCAGCAGCCAGAGGGTAGCGGGGCAGGAGCAGTACTTC.

This clonotype was counted a single time. V gene TRBV14 combines with J gene TRBJ1-5; D might be TRBD1 (6 bases). Trimming left V 2 bases short and J 5 bases short, with 10 bases between. Germline V gene data show CDR1 as SGHDN and CDR2 as FVKESK. This CDR3 is built from 14 residues. The CDR3 DNA reads TGTGCCAGCAGCCAATCAGGGGAGGATCAGCCCCAGCATTTT. Its protein is CASSQSGEDQPQHF.

This clonotype was seen a single time. The chain combines TRBV27 with TRBJ2-1; D possibly matches TRBD1 or TRBD2 (5 bases each). The CDR3 is 14 amino acids. With 2 bases removed from V and 9 bases from J, the gap between germline ends came to 14 bases. Germline V gene lookup returns CDR1 MNHEY and CDR2 SMNVEV (reference sequence). The chain's CDR3 is CASSLGLARGEQFF. The CDR3 DNA is TGTGCCAGCAGTTTAGGACTGGCTAGGGGTGAGCAGTTCTTC.